These T cell receptor beta chains were read from a single sample in a study of T-cell reconstitution after alpha-beta-depleted transplantation in children. In TCRdb, the PCR reads were re-called with MiXCR into one record per CDR3 protein. The sample records around 100,000 distinct CDR3 sequences, approximately 8% being singletons. This specimen was PBMCs, taken before TCRalphabeta/CD19-depleted stem cell transplant. The origin of the receptors is a boy aged 2-9 years with acute lymphoblastic leukemia, due to receive a stem cell transplant. Both conserved end residues are part of each CDR3.

TRBJ2-7 | TRBV2 | CASSEGPSGGAVYEQYF
TRBJ1-5 | TRBV12-3/TRBV12-4 | CASSLGDRASSNQPQHF
TRBJ2-5 | TRBV7-6 | CASSGRTGDETQYF
TRBJ1-1 | TRBV6-5 | CASSYGAGSGDTEAFF
TRBJ2-7 | TRBV14 | CASSHQTLTLRSSEQYF
TRBJ2-7 | TRBV10-1 | CASSEMWGAPPSGKACEQYF
TRBJ2-1 | TRBV9 | CASSVRGQGGNEQFF
TRBJ2-3 | TRBV7-3 | CASSLYGTSLGTDTQYF
TRBJ1-6 | TRBV6-1 | CASSEAPPGQGRPLHF
TRBJ1-5 | TRBV12-3/TRBV12-4 | CASSTAPGGDQPQHF
TRBJ1-5 | TRBV7-9 | CASSRGAGGGNQPQHF
TRBJ1-1 | TRBV5-1 | CASSGETGRAFF
TRBJ2-6 | TRBV4-3 | CASSPRQVSGANVLTF
TRBJ2-1 | TRBV7-2 | CASSLSGPRYNEQFF
TRBJ2-2 | TRBV12-3/TRBV12-4 | CASGLQGELFF
TRBJ2-2 | TRBV7-8 | CASSLAAIGELFF
TRBJ2-7 | TRBV3-1 | CASSQDVRTQYF
TRBJ2-2 | TRBV5-1 | CASSLGLAGAPGTGELFF
TRBJ2-3 | TRBV6-1 | CASSLSGVDTQYF
TRBJ2-5 | TRBV7-2 | CASSLAGALQETQYF
TRBJ1-3 | TRBV5-1 | CASSPAAVGNTIYF
TRBJ2-2 | TRBV5-1 | CASSSLDTGELFF
TRBJ2-2 | TRBV4-3 | CASSPIDRVNTGELFF
TRBJ2-1 | TRBV7-9 | CASSYQRGGNYEQFF
TRBJ2-3 | TRBV10-1 | CASIFTDTQYF
TRBJ2-4 | TRBV20-1 | CSAPGQASRAKNIQYF
TRBJ1-1 | TRBV27 | CASSLLGAEAFF
TRBJ2-7 | TRBV20-1 | CSARDGDSVGYEQYF
TRBJ1-3 | TRBV5-1 | CASSSDSFSGNTIYF
TRBJ1-2 | TRBV4-3 | CASSQELGQRTNYGYTF